This is a list of T cell receptor beta chains from one sample in a study of blood T cell repertoires in COVID-19. Profiling relied on immunoSEQ multiplex PCR, and the TCRdb table lists in-frame clones only, not all of them. Of roughly 130,000 clones listed, 80% to 85% are singletons. Sequenced: peripheral blood. All receptors come from a man aged 25-45 years with COVID-19, enrolled during active disease. Each CDR3 is given with its conserved first and last residue. The order of the fields is D gene, V gene, clone size, J gene, CDR3 DNA, CDR3 protein. A D gene is named only where the DNA matches it firmly. Not all rows give a size; the values are once, few, many and, for expanded clones, a class.

d_gene: -; v_gene: TRBV21-1; abundance: -; j_gene: TRBJ1-1; CDR3nt: TGTGCCAGCCCCCGCAGACCCACCCGGGGCACTGAAGCTTTCTTT; CDR3aa: CASPRRPTRGTEAFF
d_gene: -; v_gene: TRBV7-2; abundance: -; j_gene: TRBJ1-5; CDR3nt: TGTGCCAGCAGCTTAGCCAGGGTACAGCATAGCAATCAGCCCCAGCATTTT; CDR3aa: CASSLARVQHSNQPQHF
d_gene: TRBD1; v_gene: TRBV14; abundance: -; j_gene: TRBJ2-7; CDR3nt: TGTGCCAGCAGCCTCCCCGGGACAGGGTTGTACGAGCAGTACTTC; CDR3aa: CASSLPGTGLYEQYF
d_gene: -; v_gene: TRBV18; abundance: -; j_gene: TRBJ1-5; CDR3nt: TGTGCCAGCTCCCCCGAGGGCAATCAGCCCCAGCATTTT; CDR3aa: CASSPEGNQPQHF
d_gene: -; v_gene: TRBV5-5; abundance: few; j_gene: TRBJ2-7; CDR3nt: TGTGCCAGCAGCCTGAGCTCCTACGAGCAGTACTTC; CDR3aa: CASSLSSYEQYF
d_gene: TRBD2; v_gene: TRBV9; abundance: -; j_gene: TRBJ2-1; CDR3nt: TGTGCCAGCAGCGAAAGCGGGAGCCACGGGAATTACAATGAGCAGTTCTTC; CDR3aa: CASSESGSHGNYNEQFF
d_gene: TRBD1; v_gene: TRBV11-2; abundance: -; j_gene: TRBJ1-6; CDR3nt: TGTGCCAGCAGTTCGTACAGGGGGCATTCACCCCTCCACTTT; CDR3aa: CASSSYRGHSPLHF
d_gene: -; v_gene: TRBV6-2/TRBV6-3; abundance: -; j_gene: TRBJ1-4; CDR3nt: TGTGCCAGCAGTTACAGGACTGTTGAAAAACTGTTTTTT; CDR3aa: CASSYRTVEKLFF
d_gene: TRBD1; v_gene: TRBV27; abundance: -; j_gene: TRBJ1-1; CDR3nt: TGTGCCAGCAGGAGACAGGGGGACACTGAAGCTTTCTTT; CDR3aa: CASRRQGDTEAFF
d_gene: TRBD1; v_gene: TRBV6-5; abundance: -; j_gene: TRBJ2-1; CDR3nt: TGTGCCAGCAGTTCCCGGGACAGCTACAATGAGCAGTTCTTC; CDR3aa: CASSSRDSYNEQFF
d_gene: TRBD1; v_gene: TRBV7-2; abundance: -; j_gene: TRBJ1-1; CDR3nt: TGTGCCAGCAGCTGGGGACAGCGGGAAGCTTTCTTT; CDR3aa: CASSWGQREAFF
d_gene: -; v_gene: TRBV19; abundance: -; j_gene: TRBJ1-5; CDR3nt: TGTGCCAGTAACGGACAGTGGAATCAGCCCCAGCATTTT; CDR3aa: CASNGQWNQPQHF
d_gene: TRBD2; v_gene: TRBV5-1; abundance: -; j_gene: TRBJ2-1; CDR3nt: TGCGCCAGCAGCTTGGGCCGACAAGCGGGAGGTTACAATGAGCAGTTCTTC; CDR3aa: CASSLGRQAGGYNEQFF
d_gene: -; v_gene: TRBV7-8; abundance: -; j_gene: TRBJ2-1; CDR3nt: TGTGCCAGCAGCCCAACCCCTGCAGTCTCCTACAATGAGCAGTTCTTC; CDR3aa: CASSPTPAVSYNEQFF
d_gene: TRBD2; v_gene: TRBV13; abundance: -; j_gene: TRBJ2-7; CDR3nt: TGTGCCAGCAGCTTAGATGGGGGGGGAACCCCCTACGAGCAGTACTTC; CDR3aa: CASSLDGGGTPYEQYF
d_gene: TRBD1; v_gene: TRBV5-4; abundance: once; j_gene: TRBJ1-6; CDR3nt: TGTGCCAGCAGCTGGAACAGGGGGTTGAATTCACCCCTCCACTTT; CDR3aa: CASSWNRGLNSPLHF
d_gene: -; v_gene: TRBV20-1; abundance: -; j_gene: TRBJ1-2; CDR3nt: TGCATCCCCAGGGGTAGCTATGGCTACACCTTC; CDR3aa: CIPRGSYGYTF
d_gene: TRBD2; v_gene: TRBV7-9; abundance: -; j_gene: TRBJ2-5; CDR3nt: TGTGCCAGCAGCCGTGAGACTAGCGGGAGGTTCAAGACCCAGTACTTC; CDR3aa: CASSRETSGRFKTQYF
d_gene: TRBD2; v_gene: TRBV2; abundance: -; j_gene: TRBJ2-7; CDR3nt: TGTGCCAGCAGTGGACTAGCGGGAGTTTGGGGCTACTACGAGCAGTACTTC; CDR3aa: CASSGLAGVWGYYEQYF
d_gene: -; v_gene: TRBV28; abundance: -; j_gene: TRBJ1-5; CDR3nt: TGTGCCAGCAGTTTAAGGGGGAGCGGCAATCAGCCCCAGCATTTT; CDR3aa: CASSLRGSGNQPQHF
d_gene: -; v_gene: TRBV19; abundance: -; j_gene: TRBJ2-7; CDR3nt: TGTGCCAGTAGTAGAACAACAGATTCCTACGAGCAGTACTTC; CDR3aa: CASSRTTDSYEQYF
d_gene: -; v_gene: TRBV6-5; abundance: -; j_gene: TRBJ2-1; CDR3nt: TGTGCCAGCAGGGGGATAGGGAGTTACAATGAGCAGTTCTTC; CDR3aa: CASRGIGSYNEQFF
d_gene: -; v_gene: TRBV5-6; abundance: once; j_gene: TRBJ2-7; CDR3nt: TGTGCCAGCAGCTTGGTTAGTTTGAAAGAGCAGTACTTC; CDR3aa: CASSLVSLKEQYF
d_gene: TRBD1; v_gene: TRBV5-5; abundance: -; j_gene: TRBJ1-2; CDR3nt: TGTGCCAGCAGCCCACGTCCCCCGGGACAGGGGGGCTACACCTTC; CDR3aa: CASSPRPPGQGGYTF
d_gene: -; v_gene: TRBV7-2; abundance: -; j_gene: TRBJ1-6; CDR3nt: TGTGCCACCCGAGCGCCGGATAATTCACCCCTCCACTTT; CDR3aa: CATRAPDNSPLHF
d_gene: -; v_gene: TRBV4-1; abundance: -; j_gene: TRBJ1-3; CDR3nt: TGCGCCAGCAGCCAAGATGAGTACGGTTTCGCTGGAAACACCATATATTTT; CDR3aa: CASSQDEYGFAGNTIYF
d_gene: TRBD2; v_gene: TRBV2; abundance: -; j_gene: TRBJ2-2; CDR3nt: TGTGCCAGCAGTGAAAGTGGACTAGCGGGATCCGGGGAGCTGTTTTTT; CDR3aa: CASSESGLAGSGELFF
d_gene: -; v_gene: TRBV7-2; abundance: -; j_gene: TRBJ2-7; CDR3nt: TGTGCCAGCAGCTTAGGCCCCGGGACTGGATCCGCCTACGAGCAGTACTTC; CDR3aa: CASSLGPGTGSAYEQYF
d_gene: TRBD1; v_gene: TRBV10-1; abundance: -; j_gene: TRBJ1-1; CDR3nt: TGCGCCAGCAGGAGGGACAGAATGAACACTGAAGCTTTCTTT; CDR3aa: CASRRDRMNTEAFF
d_gene: -; v_gene: TRBV2; abundance: -; j_gene: TRBJ1-2; CDR3nt: TGTGCCAGCAGCCCCGACAGCAACTATGGCTACACCTTC; CDR3aa: CASSPDSNYGYTF
d_gene: TRBD2; v_gene: TRBV7-9; abundance: -; j_gene: TRBJ2-4; CDR3nt: TGTGCCAGCAGCCCAATTGGGACTAGCGGGAGCATCGGCCAAAACATTCAGTACTTC; CDR3aa: CASSPIGTSGSIGQNIQYF
d_gene: TRBD2; v_gene: TRBV4-3; abundance: once; j_gene: TRBJ2-7; CDR3nt: TGCGCCAGCAGCCTCCGAGCGGGAGGGCCCTACGAGCAGTACTTC; CDR3aa: CASSLRAGGPYEQYF
d_gene: -; v_gene: TRBV28; abundance: once; j_gene: TRBJ1-1; CDR3nt: TGTGCCAGCAGTTTAGCGGTCACTGAAGCTTTCTTT; CDR3aa: CASSLAVTEAFF
d_gene: -; v_gene: TRBV24-1; abundance: -; j_gene: TRBJ1-2; CDR3nt: TGTGCCACCAGTGATCCCGACTCAACTAACTATGGCTACACCTTC; CDR3aa: CATSDPDSTNYGYTF
d_gene: TRBD2; v_gene: TRBV4-3; abundance: -; j_gene: TRBJ2-2; CDR3nt: TGCGCCAGCAGCCAGGCCGGACTAGCGGGAGGCCCTGTTAACACCGGGGAGCTGTTTTTT; CDR3aa: CASSQAGLAGGPVNTGELFF
d_gene: -; v_gene: TRBV4-3; abundance: -; j_gene: TRBJ2-7; CDR3nt: TGCGCCAGCAGCCAAAGCCCCAGGGGTAGAGGGGACGAGCAGTACTTC; CDR3aa: CASSQSPRGRGDEQYF
d_gene: -; v_gene: TRBV19; abundance: -; j_gene: TRBJ2-1; CDR3nt: TGTGCCAGTAGTTCCGGCGGTACCAATGAGCAGTTCTTC; CDR3aa: CASSSGGTNEQFF
d_gene: TRBD1; v_gene: TRBV6-2/TRBV6-3; abundance: -; j_gene: TRBJ2-7; CDR3nt: TGTGCCAGCAGTACGAGACTACAGGGGCGTGGGTACGAGCAGTACTTC; CDR3aa: CASSTRLQGRGYEQYF
d_gene: -; v_gene: TRBV5-6; abundance: -; j_gene: TRBJ1-1; CDR3nt: TGTGCCAGCAGCCAACAGGGTTACACTGAAGCTTTCTTT; CDR3aa: CASSQQGYTEAFF
d_gene: TRBD2; v_gene: TRBV28; abundance: -; j_gene: TRBJ2-7; CDR3nt: TGTGCCAGCAGAGGGTCGGGAGGGGGAAGGTTTGGGACCTACGAGCAGTACTTC; CDR3aa: CASRGSGGGRFGTYEQYF
d_gene: -; v_gene: TRBV10-3; abundance: -; j_gene: TRBJ2-7; CDR3nt: TGTGCCATCAGTGATGGCATTTCCTACGAGCAGTACTTC; CDR3aa: CAISDGISYEQYF
d_gene: -; v_gene: TRBV14; abundance: -; j_gene: TRBJ1-1; CDR3nt: TGTGCCAGCAGCCCTACGGGGGTGAACACTGAAGCTTTCTTT; CDR3aa: CASSPTGVNTEAFF
d_gene: TRBD1; v_gene: TRBV5-8; abundance: -; j_gene: TRBJ1-5; CDR3nt: TGTGCCAGCAGCTTGGGGGGGACAGGGTTAAATCAGCCCCAGCATTTT; CDR3aa: CASSLGGTGLNQPQHF
d_gene: TRBD2; v_gene: TRBV2; abundance: -; j_gene: TRBJ2-1; CDR3nt: TGTGCCAGCAGTGGGCGGACTAGCGCGAACAATGAGCAGTTCTTC; CDR3aa: CASSGRTSANNEQFF
d_gene: TRBD1; v_gene: TRBV5-1; abundance: -; j_gene: TRBJ1-1; CDR3nt: TGCGCCACCCGCGACCCGACAGGGGGCATTACTGAAGCTTTCTTT; CDR3aa: CATRDPTGGITEAFF